The 31 T cell receptor beta chains in this list originate from one sample, sequenced in a study of cytomegalovirus exposure and HLA in healthy donors. PCR primers comprised 60 Vbeta and 13 Jbeta primers. The repertoire was sequenced with immunoSEQ multiplex PCR; TCRdb's copy has only in-frame clones and lacks some. Of around 190,000 clones in the sample, around 85% were seen once. The sample consisted of PBMCs. The receptors originated from a woman aged 50 to 60 in good health and CMV-seronegative.

This clone is a singleton in its sample. The genes are TRBV27 and TRBJ2-7; 13 nucleotides line up with TRBD2. The CDR3 sequence is 16 residues long. CDR1 is MNHEY, CDR2 SMNVEV, per germline (reference sequence). J lost 3 bases, V lost 3 bases, and 5 bases had no gene match. CDR3 sequence (DNA): TGTGCCAGCAGTTTCCTGGGACTAGCGGGAAACTACGAGCAGTACTTC. It is translated as CASSFLGLAGNYEQYF.

The V call is TRBV7-3, the J call TRBJ1-2; D may be TRBD1 (6 bases). The CDR3 runs to 15 residues. Germline values: CDR1 SGHTA, CDR2 FQGTGA. V was clipped by 5 bases and J by 7 bases, with 20 bases between them. DNA for the CDR3: TGTGCCAGCAGCGACGGACAGCTCGGATATCGTGGCTACACCTTC. Translating it yields CASSDGQLGYRGYTF.

The rearrangement links TRBV7-8 to TRBJ2-7; 11 nucleotides line up with TRBD1. Germline V gives CDR1 SGHVS, CDR2 FQNEAQ. The ends lost 4 bases at V and 3 bases at J; junction bases unmatched: 2. This CDR3 spans 14 amino acids. CDR3 DNA sequence: TGTGCCAGCAGCTACGGGACAGGGGGCTACGAGCAGTACTTC. Its translation is CASSYGTGGYEQYF.

This clone was detected only once. J is TRBJ2-1 and V is TRBV19; 10 bases fit TRBD1. CDR1 and CDR2 (germline): LNHDA, SQIVND (reference sequence). The CDR3 sequence is 16 residues long. Unmatched junction bases numbered 12, after V lost 5 bases and J lost 8 bases. CDR3 residues: CASSDPGQGFLDEQFF. The CDR3 DNA sequence: TGTGCCAGTAGTGACCCGGGACAGGGGTTTCTGGATGAGCAGTTCTTC.

This clone was observed a handful of times. The chain joins TRBV14 to TRBJ1-4, with a weak D call TRBD1 (6 bases). Looked up from germline, CDR1 is SGHDN and CDR2 is FVKESK. The CDR3 spans 17 residues. The ends were cut back, 4 bases at V and 8 bases at J, with 23 bases in the middle. Here the CDR3 reads CASSRLPSGTIREKLFF. The DNA of the CDR3 is TGTGCCAGCAGCCGACTCCCTTCCGGGACAATAAGGGAAAAACTGTTTTTT.

V is TRBV6-6 and J is TRBJ2-5, with D uncertain. Judging by the DNA end, TRBJ2-7 fits better; the J call may be wrong. CDR1 and CDR2 (germline): MNHNY, SVGAGI (reference sequence). The CDR3 runs 15 residues. CDR3 in amino acids: CASSYSSPLSYEQYF. CDR3 in DNA: TGTGCCAGCAGTTACTCTAGCCCCCTCTCCTACGAGCAGTACTTC.

The chain combines TRBV9 with TRBJ1-1; D is perhaps TRBD1 (5 bases). Germline V CDR1 and CDR2: SGDLS, YYNGEE. Deletions cut 0 bases from V and 8 bases from J, with 20 bases between. The CDR3 contains 16 residues. The CDR3: CASSVGPRGRAAEAFF. The DNA of the CDR3 is TGTGCCAGCAGCGTAGGGCCTAGGGGCCGGGCGGCGGAAGCTTTCTTT.

The chain has TRBV18 and TRBJ2-5, with D unclear. V was cut by 2 bases and J by 3 bases, with 7 bases left in between. The CDR3 has 13 amino acids. CDR1 KGHSH and CDR2 LQKENI come from the germline V gene. This chain's CDR3 is CASSPNNKETQYF. CDR3 nucleotide sequence: TGTGCCAGCTCACCAAACAACAAAGAGACCCAGTACTTC.

The chain has TRBV27 and TRBJ1-1; the D gene is possibly TRBD1 (6 bases). Germline V gives CDR1 MNHEY, CDR2 SMNVEV (reference sequence). This CDR3 has 15 residues. V lost 7 bases and J 3 bases, leaving 18 bases between the germline ends. The chain's CDR3 is CASKSRPTGYTEAFF. The DNA for the CDR3 is TGTGCCAGCAAATCTAGACCCACAGGGTACACTGAAGCTTTCTTT.

The chain links TRBV5-1 to TRBJ1-1, with TRBD1 matching over 10 bases. This CDR3 region has 17 residues. Germline loops: CDR1 SGHRS, CDR2 YFSETQ. J gave up 0 bases and V 4 bases, and 9 bases lay outside the gene matches. DNA for the CDR3: TGCGCCAGCAGCCCCGACAGGGGGCGCCTCATGAACACTGAAGCTTTCTTT. Translating it yields CASSPDRGRLMNTEAFF.

The chain recombines TRBV29-1 with TRBJ1-1; no firm D call. V shed 4 bases and J shed 6 bases, with 18 bases lying between them. CDR1 is SQVTM and CDR2 is ANQGSEA in the germline V gene. This CDR3 is built from 14 residues. The CDR3 sequence: CSVGLTKYDPEAFF. Written as DNA, the CDR3 is TGCAGCGTTGGCCTGACAAAATACGACCCTGAAGCTTTCTTT.

The V and J genes are TRBV7-9 and TRBJ2-3, with 8 bases matching TRBD1. V dropped 5 bases and J dropped 0; count of bases not matched to a gene: 10. There are 17 residues in the CDR3. Looked up from germline, CDR1 is SEHNR and CDR2 is FQNEAQ (reference sequence). The CDR3 DNA reads as TGTGCCAGCAGCCAACTCGGGCAGGGGGCTAGCACAGATACGCAGTATTTT. It yields the protein CASSQLGQGASTDTQYF. The variable domain in full, with the rest retrieved from reference TRBV7-9 and TRBJ2-3, is DTGVSQNPRHKITKRGQNVTFRCDPISEHNRLYWYRQTLGQGPEFLTYFQNEAQLEKSRLLSDRFSAERPKGSFSTLEIQRTEQGDSAMYLCASSQLGQGASTDTQYFGPGTRLTVL.

CDR3 amino acids: CASSLGLANGELFF. CDR3 nucleotides: TGCGCCAGCAGCTTGGGACTAGCGAACGGGGAGCTGTTTTTT. The chain joins TRBV5-1 to TRBJ2-2; 8 bases are shared with TRBD2. The V segment lost 0 bases and the J segment 7 bases; nucleotides outside the gene matches: 2. The V gene's germline CDR1 is SGHRS and CDR2 YFSETQ. CDR3 length: 14 residues.

The chain recombines TRBV4-1 with TRBJ2-1; 7 nucleotides line up with TRBD2. Germline CDR1 reads MGHRA; CDR2 reads YSYEKL. V trimming: 5 bases; J trimming: 8 bases; junction bases outside the gene matches: 0. This CDR3 is 11 amino acids long. In DNA, the CDR3 is TGCGCCAGCAGCGGGGGGGATGAGCAGTTCTTC. Its translation is CASSGGDEQFF.

This sequence joins TRBV27 and TRBJ2-7; 7 nucleotides align to TRBD1. The CDR3 covers 14 residues. Trimming removed 3 bases from V and 7 bases from J; junction bases left unmatched: 9. Germline CDR1 reads MNHEY; CDR2 reads SMNVEV (reference sequence). The CDR3 loop is CASSFNRGYQEQYF. CDR3 bases: TGTGCCAGCAGTTTCAACAGGGGATACCAAGAGCAGTACTTC.

The V and J genes are TRBV18 and TRBJ2-4; possible D gene TRBD2, 5 bases. V dropped 6 bases and J dropped 1 base, with 10 bases sitting between them. CDR1 and CDR2 (germline): KGHSH, LQKENI. CDR3 size: 14 residues. CDR3 sequence reads: CASSPGEAKNIQYF. For the CDR3, the DNA is TGTGCCAGCTCCCCCGGGGAGGCCAAAAACATTCAGTACTTC. The whole variable domain, remainder taken from reference TRBV18 and TRBJ2-4, is NAGVMQNPRHLVRRRGQEARLRCSPMKGHSHVYWYRQLPEEGLKFMVYLQKENIIDESGMPKERFSAEFPKEGPSILRIQQVVRGDSAAYFCASSPGEAKNIQYFGAGTRLSVL.

V and J are TRBV6-4 and TRBJ2-3, with TRBD1 identical over 8 bases. Per germline, CDR1 MRHNA and CDR2 SNTAGT. The V gene end was trimmed by 3 bases and the J gene end by 4 bases; junction bases not matched to a gene: 3. The CDR3 runs 14 residues. CDR3 DNA: TGTGCCAGCAGTGATCGGACAGGGCCAGATACGCAGTATTTT. This encodes CASSDRTGPDTQYF.

This chain links TRBV2 with TRBJ1-4; 8 bases are a match to TRBD1. Germline V CDR1 and CDR2: SNHLY, FYNNEI. The length of the CDR3 is 17 residues. J gave up 3 bases and V 1 base, and 7 bases lay outside the gene matches. Here the CDR3 reads CASSEGGRGRSNEKLFF. CDR3 DNA: TGTGCCAGCAGTGAAGGGGGCAGGGGGCGATCTAATGAAAAACTGTTTTTT.

With respect to this clone: Relative to the germline gene, one junction end is altered; a read error may explain this. This chain links TRBV7-9 with TRBJ2-7; TRBD2 matches 10 bases. Germline V gene data show CDR1 as SEHNR and CDR2 as FQNEAQ (reference sequence). The CDR3 covers 14 residues. The DNA for the CDR3 is TGTTCCAGCAGCCCTAGCGGGAGTCCCCAAGAGCAGTACTTC. Translated, it gives CSSSPSGSPQEQYF.

Of note for this clone: Mismatch with germline at one junction end may stem from a read error. Other DNA sequences in the sample encode the same CDR3. This chain uses TRBV18 with TRBJ2-7; TRBD2 aligns across 11 bases. CDR3 length: 14 residues. Looked up from germline, CDR1 is KGHSH and CDR2 is LQKENI. CDR3 in amino acids: CASTATSGTYEQYF. The CDR3 region has the DNA TGCGCCAGCACCGCGACTAGCGGGACCTACGAGCAGTACTTC.

This clone turned up a few times. The chain has TRBV7-2 and TRBJ2-1, with TRBD2 matching over 8 bases. Germline assignment: CDR1 SGHTA and CDR2 FQGNSA. The CDR3 length is 15 residues. The V gene end was trimmed by 1 base and the J gene end by 5 bases; junction bases not matched to a gene: 4. The CDR3 DNA follows: TGTGCCAGCAGCTTAGGCGGTAGCGGGGACAATGAGCAGTTCTTC. This codes for CASSLGGSGDNEQFF.

The chain has TRBV11-2 and TRBJ1-2, with 8 bases identical to TRBD1. Germline CDR1 reads SGHAT; CDR2 reads FQNNGV. There are 13 residues in the CDR3. J was trimmed by 8 bases and V by 5 bases; bases with no gene match: 7. In nucleotides, the CDR3 is TGTGCCAGCAGCCGGGGACAGGAGAAGGGCTACACCTTC. As protein: CASSRGQEKGYTF.

The chain employs TRBV11-1 and TRBJ1-2, with D maybe TRBD1 (5 bases). V dropped 7 bases and J dropped 4 bases, with 16 bases sitting between them. The germline V gene has CDR1 SGHAT and CDR2 FQDESV (reference sequence). CDR3 length: 14 residues. The CDR3 DNA reads as TGTGCCAGCACCGCACGAGGACAAACCTATGGCTACACCTTC. Its protein is CASTARGQTYGYTF.

The chain carries TRBV19 and TRBJ2-7, with TRBD2 as a possible D gene (5 bases). V shed 0 bases and J shed 1 base, with 7 bases lying between them. Germline V gene lookup returns CDR1 LNHDA and CDR2 SQIVND (reference sequence). The CDR3 sequence is 14 residues long. The CDR3 protein is CASSIEGGSYEQYF. The DNA for the CDR3 is TGTGCCAGTAGTATAGAGGGCGGGTCCTACGAGCAGTACTTC.

The chain combines TRBV4-1 with TRBJ1-3, with a weak D call TRBD1 (5 bases). Trimming removed 2 bases at V and 1 base at J, with 6 bases between. The germline CDR1 and CDR2 sequences are MGHRA and YSYEKL. This CDR3 is built from 14 residues. The CDR3 DNA reads TGCGCCAGCAGCCAACGGGGGTCTGGAAACACCATATATTTT. Translation gives CASSQRGSGNTIYF.

This clone was found once. This chain connects TRBV2 to TRBJ1-4; tentatively, D is TRBD1 (5 bases). The V gene lost 7 bases and the J gene lost 5 bases, with 14 bases spanning the gap. The length of the CDR3 is 14 residues. Germline V gives CDR1 SNHLY, CDR2 FYNNEI. The DNA for the CDR3 is TGTGCCAGCAAAGACCGCGGGGCGAATGAAAAACTGTTTTTT. This encodes CASKDRGANEKLFF.

The chain uses TRBV28 and TRBJ2-1; D remains ambiguous. V was clipped by 5 bases and J by 6 bases, with 17 bases between them. The CDR3 has 15 amino acids. Germline V gene lookup returns CDR1 MDHEN and CDR2 SYDVKM. The CDR3 region has the DNA TGTGCCAGCAGTCTACCCGGCGCGGCTAGCAATGAGCAGTTCTTC. This encodes CASSLPGAASNEQFF.

V gene TRBV4-3 combines with J gene TRBJ2-7; 12 nucleotides line up with TRBD2. This CDR3 is built from 15 residues. The V segment lost 1 base and the J segment 6 bases; nucleotides outside the gene matches: 4. Germline assignment: CDR1 LGHNA and CDR2 YSLEER. CDR3 bases: TGCGCCAGCAGCCAAGGACTAGCGGGAGTGGTCGAGCAGTACTTC. This encodes CASSQGLAGVVEQYF.

V and J are TRBV7-8 and TRBJ2-7, with 10 bases lining up with TRBD2. V lost 1 base and J lost 1; bases outside the gene matches: 4. Germline lookup yields CDR1 SGHVS and CDR2 FQNEAQ. This CDR3 has 16 residues. The CDR3 loop is CASSLEGLANSYEQYF. The CDR3, as DNA: TGTGCCAGCAGCTTAGAGGGACTAGCGAATTCCTACGAGCAGTACTTC.

J is TRBJ1-3 and V is TRBV30; D gene ambiguous. Germline-derived CDR1 and CDR2 are GTSNPN and SVGIG (reference sequence). CDR3 length: 12 residues. V lost 5 bases and J 4 bases, leaving 9 bases between the germline ends. CDR3 residues: CAWRGMGNTIYF. The CDR3 region has the DNA TGTGCCTGGCGCGGGATGGGAAACACCATATATTTT.

The count of this clone is one. The chain joins TRBV7-9 to TRBJ2-7; 9 bases are shared with TRBD1. There are 15 residues in the CDR3. V was clipped by 6 bases and J by 4 bases; unmatched bases: 10. Germline assignment: CDR1 SEHNR and CDR2 FQNEAQ (reference sequence). The CDR3 sequence: CASREPGQGFYEQYF. CDR3 in DNA: TGTGCCAGCAGAGAACCGGGACAGGGATTTTACGAGCAGTACTTC.